This section outlines one T cell receptor (beta chain) sequence together with its context. Original processing notes: It was from reference gene primer amplification that nucleated cell counts were estimated. Libraries were prepared by immunoSEQ multiplex PCR; TCRdb keeps only in-frame clonotypes and omits some of them. The V and J calls and clone size were taken over from that table, and D and trimming were inferred from the DNA. This table has roughly 200,000 clones, about 84% appearing once. The data were taken from a study of blood T cell repertoires in COVID-19. As for the study in general: Samples came from the United States, Italy and Spain, spanning acute and convalescent COVID-19. Sources were T cells, B-cell-depleted T cells, or PBMCs; the material itself was cDNA or gDNA.

Germline values: CDR1 SEHNR, CDR2 FQNEAQ (reference sequence). V was trimmed by 5 bases and J by 3 bases, leaving 8 bases between them. CDR3 size: 12 residues. This clonotype originated in an elderly woman with acute or convalescent COVID-19. Sequences were obtained from peripheral blood. This chain uses TRBV7-9 with TRBJ2-7; perhaps TRBD2 as D (6 bases). The CDR3 loop is CASSVDYYEQYF. DNA of the CDR3: TGTGCCAGCAGCGTGGACTACTACGAGCAGTACTTC.